By share, the clone carrying this T cell receptor (beta chain) ranks as medium-sized. Antigen unknown. TCRdb reprocessed the reads via MiXCR and lists one record per CDR3 protein. This repertoire shows 60,000 to 75,000 distinct CDR3 sequences, less than 25% found once; its top ten account for 7.5% to 8.5%. The sample is drawn from a study of type 1 regulatory T cells. Study in general: T-allo10 is a Tr1-enriched, alloantigen-specific CD4 T cell product made in vitro.

V gave up 4 bases and J gave up 7 bases; unmatched junction bases: 13. Germline loops: CDR1 SGHRS, CDR2 YFSETQ. The CDR3 spans 16 residues. Study-wide findings and caveats: Tr1 cells had a more restricted TCR repertoire than non-Tr1 cells.

The genes are TRBV5-1 and TRBJ2-1; 8 bases line up with TRBD2. This sequence originates from a human donor in good health. Source material: cultured type 1 regulatory T (Tr1) cells, either the whole culture or a sorted fraction (not recorded which). The CDR3 here is CASSAGGAGGLNEQFF. CDR3 DNA: TGCGCCAGCAGCGCCGGTGGGGCGGGAGGACTTAATGAGCAGTTCTTC.